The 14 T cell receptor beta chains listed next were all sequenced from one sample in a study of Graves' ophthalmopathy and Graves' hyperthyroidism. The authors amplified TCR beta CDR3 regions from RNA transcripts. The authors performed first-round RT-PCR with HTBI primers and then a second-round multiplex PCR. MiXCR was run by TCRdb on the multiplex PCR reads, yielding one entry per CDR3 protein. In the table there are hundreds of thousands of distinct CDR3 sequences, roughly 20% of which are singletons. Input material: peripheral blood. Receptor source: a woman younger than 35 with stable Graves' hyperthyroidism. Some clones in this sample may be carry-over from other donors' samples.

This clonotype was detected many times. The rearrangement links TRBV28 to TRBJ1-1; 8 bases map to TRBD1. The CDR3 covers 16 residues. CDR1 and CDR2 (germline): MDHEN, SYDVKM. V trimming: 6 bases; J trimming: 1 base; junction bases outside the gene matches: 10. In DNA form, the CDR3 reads TGTGCCAGCAGACAACCTAGAACAGGGGGGAACACTGAAGCTTTCTTT. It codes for CASRQPRTGGNTEAFF.

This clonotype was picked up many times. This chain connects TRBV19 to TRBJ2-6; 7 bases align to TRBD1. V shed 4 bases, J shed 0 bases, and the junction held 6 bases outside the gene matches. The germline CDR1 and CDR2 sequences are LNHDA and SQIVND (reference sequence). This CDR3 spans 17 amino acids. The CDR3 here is CASSNRDSISGANVLTF. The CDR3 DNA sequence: TGTGCCAGTAGTAACCGGGACAGCATCTCTGGGGCCAACGTCCTGACTTTC.

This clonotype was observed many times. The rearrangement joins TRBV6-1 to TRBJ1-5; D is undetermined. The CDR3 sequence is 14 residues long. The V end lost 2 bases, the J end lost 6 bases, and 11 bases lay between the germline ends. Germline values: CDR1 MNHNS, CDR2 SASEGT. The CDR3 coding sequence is TGTGCCAGCAGTGAACGGCATCCCGGTCAGCCCCAGCATTTT. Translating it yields CASSERHPGQPQHF.

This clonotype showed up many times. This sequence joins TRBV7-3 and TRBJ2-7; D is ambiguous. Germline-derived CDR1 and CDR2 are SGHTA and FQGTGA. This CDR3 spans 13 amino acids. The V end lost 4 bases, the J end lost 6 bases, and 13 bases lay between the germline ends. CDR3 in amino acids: CASSYTITSEQYF. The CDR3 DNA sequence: TGTGCCAGCAGCTATACGATAACATCCGAGCAGTACTTC.

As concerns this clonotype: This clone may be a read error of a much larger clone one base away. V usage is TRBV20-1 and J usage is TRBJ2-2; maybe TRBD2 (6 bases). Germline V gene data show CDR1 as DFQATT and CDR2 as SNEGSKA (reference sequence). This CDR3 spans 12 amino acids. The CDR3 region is CSAKTVGGELLF. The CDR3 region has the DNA TGCAGTGCTAAGACCGTAGGCGGGGAGCTGTTGTTT.

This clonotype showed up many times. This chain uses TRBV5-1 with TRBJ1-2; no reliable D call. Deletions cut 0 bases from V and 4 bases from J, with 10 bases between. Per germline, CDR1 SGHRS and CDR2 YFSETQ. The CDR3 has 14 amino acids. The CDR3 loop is CASSLDSVAYGYTF. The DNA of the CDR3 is TGCGCCAGCAGCTTGGACAGCGTCGCCTATGGCTACACCTTC.

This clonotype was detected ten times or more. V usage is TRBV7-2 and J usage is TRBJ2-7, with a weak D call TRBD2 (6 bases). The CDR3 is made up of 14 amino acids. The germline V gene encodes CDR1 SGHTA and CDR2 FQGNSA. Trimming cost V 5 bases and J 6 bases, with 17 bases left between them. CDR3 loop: CASSRRRAEGEQYF. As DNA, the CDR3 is TGTGCCAGCAGCCGCCGCAGGGCGGAGGGCGAGCAGTACTTC.

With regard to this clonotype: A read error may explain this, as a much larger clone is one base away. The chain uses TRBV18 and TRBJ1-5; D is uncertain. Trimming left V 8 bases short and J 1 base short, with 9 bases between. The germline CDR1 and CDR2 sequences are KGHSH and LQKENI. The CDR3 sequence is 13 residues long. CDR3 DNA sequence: TGTGCCAGCGCGGCAGAGAGCAATCAGCCCCAGCATTTT. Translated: CASAAESNQPQHF.

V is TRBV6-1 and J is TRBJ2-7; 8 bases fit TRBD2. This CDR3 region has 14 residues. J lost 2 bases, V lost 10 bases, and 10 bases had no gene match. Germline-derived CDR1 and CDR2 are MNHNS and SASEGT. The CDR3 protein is CATLPGTRPYEQYF. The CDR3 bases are TGTGCCACCCTTCCCGGGACTAGACCCTACGAGCAGTACTTC.

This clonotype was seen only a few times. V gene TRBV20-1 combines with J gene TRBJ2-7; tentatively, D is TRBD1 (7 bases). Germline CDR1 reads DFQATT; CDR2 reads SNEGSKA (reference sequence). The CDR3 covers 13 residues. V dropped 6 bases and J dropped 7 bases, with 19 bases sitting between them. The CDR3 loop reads CSATGTAGGEQYF. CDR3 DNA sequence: TGCAGTGCGACCGGGACAGCAGGAGGGGAGCAGTACTTC.

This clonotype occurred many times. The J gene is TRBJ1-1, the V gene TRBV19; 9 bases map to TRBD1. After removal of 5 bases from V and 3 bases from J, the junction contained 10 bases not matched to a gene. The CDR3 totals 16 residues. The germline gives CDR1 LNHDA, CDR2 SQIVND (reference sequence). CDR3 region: CASSRRDRVWDTEAFF. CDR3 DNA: TGTGCCAGTAGTCGCCGGGACAGGGTCTGGGACACTGAAGCTTTCTTT.

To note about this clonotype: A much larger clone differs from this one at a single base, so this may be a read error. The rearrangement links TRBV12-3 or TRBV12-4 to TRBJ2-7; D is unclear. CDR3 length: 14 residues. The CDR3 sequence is CVSSQAEGVGEQYF. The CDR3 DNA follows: TGTGTCAGCAGCCAAGCTGAAGGAGTGGGGGAGCAGTACTTC.

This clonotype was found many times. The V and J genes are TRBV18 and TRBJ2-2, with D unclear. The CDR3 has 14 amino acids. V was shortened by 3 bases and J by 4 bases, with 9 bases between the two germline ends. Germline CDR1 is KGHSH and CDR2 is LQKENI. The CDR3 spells CASSPARSTGELFF. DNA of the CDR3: TGTGCCAGCTCACCGGCCAGGAGCACCGGGGAGCTGTTTTTT.

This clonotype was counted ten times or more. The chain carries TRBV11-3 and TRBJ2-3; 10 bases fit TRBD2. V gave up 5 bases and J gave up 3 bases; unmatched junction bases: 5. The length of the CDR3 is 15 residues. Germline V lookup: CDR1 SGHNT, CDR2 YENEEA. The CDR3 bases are TGTGCCAGCAGCGAAGGACTAGCGGTGACAGATACGCAGTATTTT. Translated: CASSEGLAVTDTQYF.